This T cell receptor (beta chain) comes out of a study of blood T cell repertoires in COVID-19. The V gene's germline CDR1 is SGHKS and CDR2 YYEKEE (reference sequence). V lost 4 bases to trimming and J lost 1 base; unmatched junction nucleotides: 4. The CDR3 length is 14 residues. About this clone: Other DNA sequences of this sample code for an identical CDR3.

Measured with immunoSEQ multiplex PCR; TCRdb has only the in-frame clones, and not every one. The sample holds around 220,000 clones, 70% to 85% seen once. The chain joins TRBV5-5 to TRBJ1-1, with 7 bases identical to TRBD1. The sample consisted of peripheral blood. The sequence derives from a woman older than 75 with active or convalescent COVID-19. CDR3 loop: CASSPWTGNTEAFF. The CDR3 coding sequence is TGTGCCAGCAGCCCGTGGACAGGGAACACTGAAGCTTTCTTT.